A single sample is the source of the 24 T cell receptor beta chains below, sequenced in a study of blood T cell repertoires in COVID-19. The repertoire was sequenced with immunoSEQ multiplex PCR; TCRdb's copy has only in-frame clones and lacks some. The repertoire holds a few hundred thousand clones, with roughly nine tenths as singletons. Sequencing was carried out using peripheral blood. The receptors shown here come from a woman aged 35 to 49 who had recovered from COVID-19.

In DNA form, the CDR3 reads TGTGCCAGCACCTTTCAGGGGCACGAGCAGTACGTC. Translated, it gives CASTFQGHEQYV. The V gene is TRBV5-6, the J gene TRBJ2-7, with D possibly being TRBD1 (6 bases). The CDR3 has 12 amino acids. Trimming left V 6 bases short and J 5 bases short, with 12 bases between. The germline V gene has CDR1 SGHDT and CDR2 YYEEEE.

The V call is TRBV7-9, the J call TRBJ2-1, with D possibly TRBD1 on 5 matching bases. This CDR3 contains 13 residues. V gave up 3 bases and J gave up 7 bases, with 10 bases separating them. Germline CDR1 is SEHNR and CDR2 is FQNEAQ (reference sequence). In nucleotides, the CDR3 is TGTGCCAGCAGCTTGTACTCAGGGAATGAGCAGTTCTTC. Translated: CASSLYSGNEQFF. The entire variable domain, with the rest obtained from reference TRBV7-9 and TRBJ2-1, is as follows: DTGVSQNPRHKITKRGQNVTFRCDPISEHNRLYWYRQTLGQGPEFLTYFQNEAQLEKSRLLSDRFSAERPKGSFSTLEIQRTEQGDSAMYLCASSLYSGNEQFFGPGTRLTVL.

V is TRBV9 and J is TRBJ2-2; 7 bases agree with TRBD1. With V trimmed by 0 bases and J by 2 bases, 7 bases remained unmatched. CDR1 is SGDLS and CDR2 is YYNGEE in the germline V gene. This CDR3 is built from 17 residues. The chain's CDR3 is CASSVASGTDNTGELFF. The CDR3 DNA is TGTGCCAGCAGCGTAGCCTCCGGGACAGATAACACCGGGGAGCTGTTTTTT.

The chain uses TRBV30 and TRBJ1-3, with D unresolved. The CDR3 consists of 11 residues. Germline lookup yields CDR1 GTSNPN and CDR2 SVGIG (reference sequence). With 3 bases removed from V and 9 bases from J, the gap between germline ends came to 9 bases. The CDR3 DNA follows: TGTGCCTGGAGGGAGCTGGGCACCATATATTTT. Protein product: CAWRELGTIYF.

This clone came up once. V is TRBV12-1 and J is TRBJ2-7; the D segment call TRBD2 is taken from the table without a DNA check. TRBV12-1 is recorded as a pseudogene. This CDR3 is 16 amino acids long. The CDR3: CASSFAGSGSSYEQYV. The CDR3 DNA follows: TGTGCCAGCAGCTTTGCCGGTAGCGGGAGCTCCTACGAGCAGTACGTC.

The chain uses TRBV5-5 and TRBJ1-1; a possible D gene is TRBD1 (6 bases). The CDR3 runs to 13 residues. Per the germline V gene, CDR1 is SGHKS and CDR2 is YYEKEE (reference sequence). The V end lost 3 bases, the J end lost 1 base, and 7 bases lay between the germline ends. CDR3 loop: CASSSQGNTEAFF. For the CDR3, the DNA is TGTGCCAGCAGCTCACAGGGGAACACTGAAGCTTTCTTT.

J is TRBJ2-1 and V is TRBV28; the match to TRBD1 covers 8 bases. From germline, CDR1 is MDHEN and CDR2 SYDVKM. CDR3 size: 15 residues. J lost 8 bases, V lost 6 bases, and 12 bases had no gene match. In DNA, the CDR3 is TGTGCCAGCAGAACCCCGGGACAGGCGGGCTATGAGCAGTTCTTC. It codes for CASRTPGQAGYEQFF. Full variable domain (remainder filled in from reference TRBV28 and TRBJ2-1): DVKVTQSSRYLVKRTGEKVFLECVQDMDHENMFWYRQDPGLGLRLIYFSYDVKMKEKGDIPEGYSVSREKKERFSLILESASTNQTSMYLCASRTPGQAGYEQFFGPGTRLTVL.

The V gene is TRBV6-2 or TRBV6-3, the J gene TRBJ1-6; 9 bases are a match to TRBD1. Germline V lookup: CDR1 MNHEY, CDR2 SVGEGT. The CDR3 loop spans 16 amino acids. The junction had 9 bases not matched to a gene; V was cut back by 5 bases and J by 7 bases. CDR3 region: CASSPQGQGENSPLHF. In DNA, the CDR3 is TGTGCCAGCAGTCCACAGGGACAGGGAGAAAATTCACCCCTCCACTTT.

This chain joins TRBV19 and TRBJ2-2, with TRBD1 identical over 9 bases. The CDR3 extends over 14 amino acids. V was pared by 8 bases and J by 7 bases, with 8 bases of the junction left unmatched. Germline CDR1 is LNHDA and CDR2 is SQIVND (reference sequence). This CDR3 reads CASGGTGIGGELFF. Written as DNA, the CDR3 is TGTGCCAGTGGCGGGACAGGGATCGGCGGGGAGCTGTTTTTT. Filled out from reference TRBV19 and TRBJ2-2, the complete variable domain reads DGGITQSPKYLFRKEGQNVTLSCEQNLNHDAMYWYRQDPGQGLRLIYYSQIVNDFQKGDIAEGYSVSREKKESFPLTVTSAQKNPTAFYLCASGGTGIGGELFFGEGSRLTVL.

This chain links TRBV3-1 (or the pseudogene TRBV3-2) with TRBJ2-2; D perhaps matches TRBD2 (7 bases). CDR1 and CDR2 from the germline V gene are LGHDT and YNNKEL (reference sequence). The CDR3 is 16 amino acids. Deletions cut 4 bases from V and 6 bases from J, with 18 bases between. The chain's CDR3 is CASSLTSSGAAGELFF. The DNA of the CDR3 is TGTGCCAGCAGCCTGACTAGCTCGGGGGCAGCCGGGGAGCTGTTTTTT.

The chain employs TRBV2 and TRBJ1-2, with D tentatively TRBD1 (6 bases). The CDR3 has 12 amino acids. From germline, CDR1 is SNHLY and CDR2 FYNNEI. V was trimmed by 8 bases and J by 8 bases, leaving 15 bases between them. This CDR3 is CASSEQGRGYTF. DNA of the CDR3: TGTGCCAGCTCGGAACAGGGACGGGGCTACACCTTC.

The V gene is TRBV28, the J gene TRBJ2-2; 7 bases are a match to TRBD1. This CDR3 is 15 amino acids long. V dropped 5 bases and J dropped 2; count of bases not matched to a gene: 5. Germline CDR1 is MDHEN and CDR2 is SYDVKM. As DNA, the CDR3 is TGTGCCAGCAGTCTGGGACAGACCAACACCGGGGAGCTGTTTTTT. This encodes CASSLGQTNTGELFF. Supplemented by reference TRBV28 and TRBJ2-2, the full variable domain reads DVKVTQSSRYLVKRTGEKVFLECVQDMDHENMFWYRQDPGLGLRLIYFSYDVKMKEKGDIPEGYSVSREKKERFSLILESASTNQTSMYLCASSLGQTNTGELFFGEGSRLTVL.

The chain has TRBV28 and TRBJ1-2; 9 nucleotides match TRBD1. Trimming at V came to 5 bases and at J to 5 bases, leaving 12 bases not matched to a gene. There are 16 residues in the CDR3. The V gene's germline CDR1 is MDHEN and CDR2 SYDVKM. Here the CDR3 reads CASSAQGARGSYGYTF. CDR3 nucleotides: TGTGCCAGCAGTGCACAGGGGGCGCGAGGGTCGTATGGCTACACCTTC.

This clone was seen only once. This chain connects TRBV5-1 to TRBJ1-1; 10 positions agree with TRBD1. Germline V CDR1 and CDR2: SGHRS, YFSETQ. Germline trimming cut 6 bases from V and 5 bases from J; bases unmatched to any gene: 10. This CDR3 has 15 amino acids. The CDR3 DNA sequence: TGCGCCAGCACTCTCCTGGGGACAGGGGAAACTGAAGCTTTCTTT. Its translation is CASTLLGTGETEAFF. The full variable domain, completed using reference TRBV5-1 and TRBJ1-1, is KAGVTQTPRYLIKTRGQQVTLSCSPISGHRSVSWYQQTPGQGLQFLFEYFSETQRNKGNFPGRFSGRQFSNSRSEMNVSTLELGDSALYLCASTLLGTGETEAFFGQGTRLTVV.

V usage is TRBV18 and J usage is TRBJ1-4; D might be TRBD1 (6 bases). Germline loops: CDR1 KGHSH, CDR2 LQKENI. The V gene lost 5 bases and the J gene lost 8 bases, with 12 bases spanning the gap. This CDR3 is 13 amino acids long. The CDR3 loop is CASSRGSEEKLFF. Written as DNA, the CDR3 is TGTGCCAGCTCAAGGGGGTCTGAAGAAAAACTGTTTTTT.

This clone has just one count. The genes are TRBV28 and TRBJ1-1; no definite D call. Trimming stripped 1 base from V and 6 bases from J, with 6 bases between. There are 12 residues in the CDR3. The germline V gene has CDR1 MDHEN and CDR2 SYDVKM. This CDR3 is CASSLSGAEAFF. In DNA, the CDR3 is TGTGCCAGCAGTTTATCGGGAGCTGAAGCTTTCTTT.

This clone was observed a single time. V and J are TRBV5-1 and TRBJ2-3, with 8 nucleotides matching TRBD1. V shed 1 base and J 1 base; nucleotides not matched to a gene: 5. The CDR3 loop spans 16 amino acids. Germline V lookup: CDR1 SGHRS, CDR2 YFSETQ. CDR3 residues: CASSLNAGGGTDTQYF. The CDR3 nucleotides read TGCGCCAGCAGCTTGAATGCAGGGGGCGGCACAGATACGCAGTATTTT.

This chain connects TRBV11-3 to TRBJ2-1; a weak D match, TRBD2 (6 bases). The germline V gene has CDR1 SGHNT and CDR2 YENEEA. The length of the CDR3 is 16 residues. V gave up 1 base and J gave up 1 base, with 11 bases separating them. This CDR3 reads CASSLVGRISYNEQFF. The CDR3 nucleotides are TGTGCCAGCAGCTTAGTTGGGAGGATTTCCTACAATGAGCAGTTCTTC.

The J gene is TRBJ2-3, the V gene TRBV5-1; 7 nucleotides line up with TRBD2. With V trimmed by 3 bases and J by 5 bases, 9 bases remained unmatched. The germline V gene has CDR1 SGHRS and CDR2 YFSETQ. This CDR3 is 15 amino acids long. CDR3 sequence reads: CASSWTGGPGDTQYF. The CDR3 DNA sequence: TGCGCCAGCAGCTGGACGGGGGGTCCGGGAGATACGCAGTATTTT.

This chain links TRBV9 with TRBJ2-3, with 8 nucleotides matching TRBD2. Trimming at V came to 6 bases and at J to 0 bases, leaving 9 bases not matched to a gene. The germline V gene has CDR1 SGDLS and CDR2 YYNGEE. CDR3 size: 16 residues. CDR3 in DNA: TGTGCCAGCACCCCCGGGGGGGGCATTAGCACAGATACGCAGTATTTT. Translation: CASTPGGGISTDTQYF.

The rearrangement links TRBV6-1 to TRBJ2-2; perhaps TRBD2 as D (6 bases). V lost 4 bases, J lost 5 bases, and 17 bases lay in between. CDR3 length: 16 residues. Germline lookup yields CDR1 MNHNS and CDR2 SASEGT. CDR3 in DNA: TGTGCCAGCAGTGTTGGGCCGGGGGTTGGAACCGGGGAGCTGTTTTTT. It is translated as CASSVGPGVGTGELFF.

The gene calls are TRBV7-9 and TRBJ1-5; perhaps TRBD1 as D (5 bases). CDR3 length: 13 amino acids. Germline-derived CDR1 and CDR2 are SEHNR and FQNEAQ (reference sequence). Trimming took off 5 bases at V and 2 bases at J, with 7 bases between the two ends. The CDR3 region is CASSAQGNQPQHF. CDR3 coding DNA: TGTGCCAGCAGCGCACAGGGCAATCAGCCCCAGCATTTT.

The V call is TRBV7-9, the J call TRBJ1-1; TRBD1 might be the D (6 bases). Trimming removed 5 bases at V and 1 base at J, with 11 bases between. This CDR3 is built from 14 residues. Germline CDR1 is SEHNR and CDR2 is FQNEAQ (reference sequence). The CDR3 sequence: CASSQTGQNTEAFF. The DNA of the CDR3 is TGTGCCAGCAGCCAGACAGGTCAGAACACTGAAGCTTTCTTT.

This clone was recorded only once. The chain carries TRBV28 and TRBJ2-5; a weak D match, TRBD2 (5 bases). The CDR3 extends over 15 amino acids. Germline V gene lookup returns CDR1 MDHEN and CDR2 SYDVKM. The V end lost 6 bases, the J end lost 4 bases, and 18 bases lay between the germline ends. The CDR3 DNA is TGTGCCAGCAGATTTCGGACTCCGGGCCCAGAGACCCAGTACTTC. Translation gives CASRFRTPGPETQYF.